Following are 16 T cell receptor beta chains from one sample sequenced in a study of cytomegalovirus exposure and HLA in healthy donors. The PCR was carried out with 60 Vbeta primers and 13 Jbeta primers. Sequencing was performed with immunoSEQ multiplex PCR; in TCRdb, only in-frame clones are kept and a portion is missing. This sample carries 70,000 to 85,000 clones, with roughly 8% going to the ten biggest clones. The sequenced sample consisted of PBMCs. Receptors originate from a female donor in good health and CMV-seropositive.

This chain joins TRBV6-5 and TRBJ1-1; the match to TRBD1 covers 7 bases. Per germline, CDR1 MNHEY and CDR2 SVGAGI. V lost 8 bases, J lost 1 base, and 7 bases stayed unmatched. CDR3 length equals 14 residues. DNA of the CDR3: TGTGCCAGCGCTACAGGGGCGGGGAACACTGAAGCTTTCTTT. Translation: CASATGAGNTEAFF.

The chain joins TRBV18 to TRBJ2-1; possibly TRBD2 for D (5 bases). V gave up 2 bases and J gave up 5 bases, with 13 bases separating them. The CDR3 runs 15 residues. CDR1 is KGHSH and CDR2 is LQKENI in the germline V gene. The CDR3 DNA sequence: TGTGCCAGCTCACCAATCTTAGGAGGCGACAATGAGCAGTTCTTC. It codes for CASSPILGGDNEQFF.

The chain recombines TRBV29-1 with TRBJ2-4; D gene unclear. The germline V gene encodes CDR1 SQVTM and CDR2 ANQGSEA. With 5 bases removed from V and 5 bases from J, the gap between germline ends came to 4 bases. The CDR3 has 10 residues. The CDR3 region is CSVLQNIQYF. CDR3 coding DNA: TGCAGCGTTCTTCAAAACATTCAGTACTTC.

The CDR3 region is CASSPPLTAGGTEAFF. As DNA, the CDR3 is TGTGCCAGCAGCCCCCCTCTTACAGCCGGAGGCACTGAAGCTTTCTTT. V is TRBV27 and J is TRBJ1-1; no definite D call. Per the germline V gene, CDR1 is MNHEY and CDR2 is SMNVEV (reference sequence). Trimming removed 6 bases at V and 4 bases at J, with 21 bases between. This CDR3 comprises 16 residues.

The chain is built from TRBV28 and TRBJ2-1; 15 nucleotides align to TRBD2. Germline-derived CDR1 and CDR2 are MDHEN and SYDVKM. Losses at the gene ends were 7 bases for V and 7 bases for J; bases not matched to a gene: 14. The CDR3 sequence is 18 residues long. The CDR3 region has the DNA TGTGCCAGCACAACCGGACTAGCGGGAGGGCCTTGGGAAAATGAGCAGTTCTTC. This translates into CASTTGLAGGPWENEQFF.

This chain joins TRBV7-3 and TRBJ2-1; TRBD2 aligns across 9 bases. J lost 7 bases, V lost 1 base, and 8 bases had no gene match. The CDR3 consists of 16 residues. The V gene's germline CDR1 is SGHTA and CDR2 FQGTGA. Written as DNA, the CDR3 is TGTGCCAGCAGCTTAAGGGCGGGAGGGGGGTTGAATGAGCAGTTCTTC. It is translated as CASSLRAGGGLNEQFF.

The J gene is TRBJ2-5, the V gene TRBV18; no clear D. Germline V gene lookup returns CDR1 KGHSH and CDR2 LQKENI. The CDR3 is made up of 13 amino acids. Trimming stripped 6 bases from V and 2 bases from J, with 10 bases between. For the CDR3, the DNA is TGTGCCAGCTCGGGCAGTAGTCAAGAGACCCAGTACTTC. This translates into CASSGSSQETQYF.

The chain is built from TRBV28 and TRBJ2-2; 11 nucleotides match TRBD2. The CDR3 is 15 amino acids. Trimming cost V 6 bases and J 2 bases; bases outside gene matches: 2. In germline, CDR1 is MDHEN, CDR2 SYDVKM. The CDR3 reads CASRLAGVNTGELFF. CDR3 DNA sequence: TGTGCCAGCAGACTAGCGGGAGTAAACACCGGGGAGCTGTTTTTT. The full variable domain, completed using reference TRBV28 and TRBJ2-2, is DVKVTQSSRYLVKRTGEKVFLECVQDMDHENMFWYRQDPGLGLRLIYFSYDVKMKEKGDIPEGYSVSREKKERFSLILESASTNQTSMYLCASRLAGVNTGELFFGEGSRLTVL.

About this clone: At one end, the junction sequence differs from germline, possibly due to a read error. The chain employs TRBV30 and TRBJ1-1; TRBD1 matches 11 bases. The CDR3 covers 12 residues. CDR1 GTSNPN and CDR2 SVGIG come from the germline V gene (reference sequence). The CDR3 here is CAGDRGVSEALF. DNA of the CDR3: TGTGCCGGGGACAGGGGGGTTTCTGAAGCTCTCTTT.

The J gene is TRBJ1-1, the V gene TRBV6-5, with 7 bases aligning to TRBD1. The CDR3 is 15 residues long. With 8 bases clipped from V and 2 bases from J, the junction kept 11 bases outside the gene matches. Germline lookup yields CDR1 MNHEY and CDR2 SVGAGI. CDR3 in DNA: TGTGCCAGCGGTCCGACAGGGCAGGGAAACACTGAAGCTTTCTTT. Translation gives CASGPTGQGNTEAFF.

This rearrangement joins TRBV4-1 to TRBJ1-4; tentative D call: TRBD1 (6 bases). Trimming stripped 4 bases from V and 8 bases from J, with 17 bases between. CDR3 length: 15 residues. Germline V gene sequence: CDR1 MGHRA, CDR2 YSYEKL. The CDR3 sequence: CASSPWTENVEKLFF. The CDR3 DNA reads TGCGCCAGCAGCCCTTGGACAGAAAATGTGGAAAAACTGTTTTTT.

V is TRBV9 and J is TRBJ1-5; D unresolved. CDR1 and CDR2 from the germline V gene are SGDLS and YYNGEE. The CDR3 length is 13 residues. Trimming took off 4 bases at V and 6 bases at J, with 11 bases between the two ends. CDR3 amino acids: CASSKADGQPQHF. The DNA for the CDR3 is TGTGCCAGCAGCAAAGCGGATGGTCAGCCCCAGCATTTT.

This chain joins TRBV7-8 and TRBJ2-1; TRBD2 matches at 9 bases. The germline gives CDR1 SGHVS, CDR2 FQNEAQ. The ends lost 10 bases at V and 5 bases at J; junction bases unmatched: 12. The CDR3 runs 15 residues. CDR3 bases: TGTGCCACCCTCCGGGCGGGAGGGCCGGACAATGAGCAGTTCTTC. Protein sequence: CATLRAGGPDNEQFF. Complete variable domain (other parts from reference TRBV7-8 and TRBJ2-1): GAGVSQSPRYKVAKRGQDVALRCDPISGHVSLFWYQQALGQGPEFLTYFQNEAQLDKSGLPSDRFFAERPEGSVSTLKIQRTQQEDSAVYLCATLRAGGPDNEQFFGPGTRLTVL.

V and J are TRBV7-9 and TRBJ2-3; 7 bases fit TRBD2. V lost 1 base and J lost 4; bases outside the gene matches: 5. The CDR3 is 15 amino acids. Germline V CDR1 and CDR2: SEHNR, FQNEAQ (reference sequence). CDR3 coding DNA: TGTGCCAGCAGCTTAGAAGGGGCGGGAGCAGATACGCAGTATTTT. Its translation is CASSLEGAGADTQYF.

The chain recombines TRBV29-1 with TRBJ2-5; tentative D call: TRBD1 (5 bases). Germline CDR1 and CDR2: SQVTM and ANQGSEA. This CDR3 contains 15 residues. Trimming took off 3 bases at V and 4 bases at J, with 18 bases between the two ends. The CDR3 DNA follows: TGCAGCGTTGATTTGGGAACAGGCCGAGGAGAGACCCAGTACTTC. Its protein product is CSVDLGTGRGETQYF. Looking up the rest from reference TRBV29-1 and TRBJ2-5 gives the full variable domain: SAVISQKPSRDICQRGTSLTIQCQVDSQVTMMFWYRQQPGQSLTLIATANQGSEATYESGFVIDKFPISRPNLTFSTLTVSNMSPEDSSIYLCSVDLGTGRGETQYFGPGTRLLVL.

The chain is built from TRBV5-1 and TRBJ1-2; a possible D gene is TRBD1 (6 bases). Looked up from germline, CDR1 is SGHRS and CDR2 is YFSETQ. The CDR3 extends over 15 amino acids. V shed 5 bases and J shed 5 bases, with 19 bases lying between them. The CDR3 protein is CASRFDSTGDYGYTF. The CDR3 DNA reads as TGCGCCAGCAGGTTCGATTCGACAGGAGATTATGGCTACACCTTC.